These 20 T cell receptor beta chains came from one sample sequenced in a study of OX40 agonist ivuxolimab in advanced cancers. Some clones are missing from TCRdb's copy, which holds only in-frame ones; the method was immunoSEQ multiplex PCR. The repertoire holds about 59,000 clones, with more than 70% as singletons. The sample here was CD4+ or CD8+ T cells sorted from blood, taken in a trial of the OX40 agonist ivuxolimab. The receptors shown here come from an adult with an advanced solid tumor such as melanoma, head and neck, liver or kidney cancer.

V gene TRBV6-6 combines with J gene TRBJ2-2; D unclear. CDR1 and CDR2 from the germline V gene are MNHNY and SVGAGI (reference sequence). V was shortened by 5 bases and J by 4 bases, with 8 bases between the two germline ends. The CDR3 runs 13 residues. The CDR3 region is CASSPEGTGELFF. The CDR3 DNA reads TGTGCCAGCAGTCCAGAAGGCACCGGGGAGCTGTTTTTT.

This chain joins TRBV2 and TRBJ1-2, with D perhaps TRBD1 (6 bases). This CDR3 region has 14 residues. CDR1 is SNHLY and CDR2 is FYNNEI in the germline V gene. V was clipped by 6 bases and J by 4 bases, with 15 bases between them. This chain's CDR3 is CASRVPGQSYGYTF. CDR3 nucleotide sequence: TGTGCCAGCAGAGTTCCGGGACAAAGCTATGGCTACACCTTC. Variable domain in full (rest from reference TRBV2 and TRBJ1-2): EPEVTQTPSHQVTQMGQEVILRCVPISNHLYFYWYRQILGQKVEFLVSFYNNEISEKSEIFDDQFSVERPDGSNFTLKIRSTKLEDSAMYFCASRVPGQSYGYTFGSGTRLTVV.

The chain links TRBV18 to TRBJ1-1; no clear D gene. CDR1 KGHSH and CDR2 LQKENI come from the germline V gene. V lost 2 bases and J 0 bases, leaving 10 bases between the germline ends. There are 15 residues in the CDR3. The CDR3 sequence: CASSPKAGLNTEAFF. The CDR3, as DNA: TGTGCCAGCTCACCAAAGGCAGGCCTGAACACTGAAGCTTTCTTT. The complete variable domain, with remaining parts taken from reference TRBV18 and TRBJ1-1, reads NAGVMQNPRHLVRRRGQEARLRCSPMKGHSHVYWYRQLPEEGLKFMVYLQKENIIDESGMPKERFSAEFPKEGPSILRIQQVVRGDSAAYFCASSPKAGLNTEAFFGQGTRLTVV.

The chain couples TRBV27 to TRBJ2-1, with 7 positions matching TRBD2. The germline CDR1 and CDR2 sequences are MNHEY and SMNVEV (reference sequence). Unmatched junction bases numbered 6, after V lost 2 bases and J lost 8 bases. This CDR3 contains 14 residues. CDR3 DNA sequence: TGTGCCAGCAGTTTAGCGGGACTATTGTATGAGCAGTTCTTC. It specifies CASSLAGLLYEQFF.

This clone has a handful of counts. Written as DNA, the CDR3 is TGTGCCAGCTCACCACCCGAAGGGCAGATCTACAATGAGCAGTTCTTC. It yields the protein CASSPPEGQIYNEQFF. This chain uses TRBV18 with TRBJ2-1; D gene uncertain. This CDR3 spans 16 amino acids. CDR1 is KGHSH, CDR2 LQKENI, per germline. Trimming pared 0 bases from V and 3 bases from J, leaving 12 bases between.

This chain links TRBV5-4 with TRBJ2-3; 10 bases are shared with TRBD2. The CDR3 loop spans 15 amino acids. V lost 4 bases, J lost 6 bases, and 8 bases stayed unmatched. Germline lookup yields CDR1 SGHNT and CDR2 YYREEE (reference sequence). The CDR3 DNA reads TGTGCCAGCAGCAAGCTAGCGGGAGCTGTGGATACGCAGTATTTT. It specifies CASSKLAGAVDTQYF.

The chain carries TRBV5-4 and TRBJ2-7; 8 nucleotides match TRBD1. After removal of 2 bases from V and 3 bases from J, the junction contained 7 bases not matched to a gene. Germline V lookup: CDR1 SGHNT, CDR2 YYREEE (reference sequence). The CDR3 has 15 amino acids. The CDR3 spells CASSLGDRGRYEQYF. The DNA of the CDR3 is TGTGCCAGCAGCTTAGGCGACAGGGGTCGCTACGAGCAGTACTTC.

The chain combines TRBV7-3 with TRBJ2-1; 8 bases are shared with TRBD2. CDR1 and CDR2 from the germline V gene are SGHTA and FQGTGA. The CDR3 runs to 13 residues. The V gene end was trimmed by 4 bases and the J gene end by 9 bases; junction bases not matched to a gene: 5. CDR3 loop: CASSYDSGTEQFF. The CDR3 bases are TGTGCCAGCAGCTATGATAGCGGGACTGAGCAGTTCTTC.

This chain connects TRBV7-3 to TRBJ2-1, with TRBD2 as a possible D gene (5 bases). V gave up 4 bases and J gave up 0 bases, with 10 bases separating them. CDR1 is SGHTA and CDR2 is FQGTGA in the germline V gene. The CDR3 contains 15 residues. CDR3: CASSSTGSSYNEQFF. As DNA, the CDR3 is TGTGCCAGCAGCTCGACGGGGAGCTCCTACAATGAGCAGTTCTTC.

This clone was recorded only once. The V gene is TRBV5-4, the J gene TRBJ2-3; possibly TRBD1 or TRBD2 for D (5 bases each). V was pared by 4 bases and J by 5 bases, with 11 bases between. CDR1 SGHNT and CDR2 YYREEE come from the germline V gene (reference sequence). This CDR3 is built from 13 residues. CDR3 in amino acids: CASSLGTKDTQYF. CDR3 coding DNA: TGTGCCAGCAGCCTCGGGACGAAAGATACGCAGTATTTT.

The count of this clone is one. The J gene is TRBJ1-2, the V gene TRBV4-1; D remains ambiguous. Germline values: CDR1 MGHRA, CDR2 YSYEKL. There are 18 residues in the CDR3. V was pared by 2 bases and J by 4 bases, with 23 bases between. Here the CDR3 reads CASSQPTFGAEPLYGYTF. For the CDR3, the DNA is TGCGCCAGCAGCCAACCTACGTTTGGAGCAGAGCCCCTCTATGGCTACACCTTC.

For the CDR3, the DNA is TGCGCCAGCAGGAAACTAGCGGGAGGCTACGAGCAGTACTTC. Protein: CASRKLAGGYEQYF. The rearrangement uses TRBV10-2 and TRBJ2-7; 12 bases line up with TRBD2. Germline V CDR1 and CDR2: WSHSY, SAAADI. The CDR3 covers 14 residues. V lost 6 bases to trimming and J lost 3 bases; unmatched junction nucleotides: 3.

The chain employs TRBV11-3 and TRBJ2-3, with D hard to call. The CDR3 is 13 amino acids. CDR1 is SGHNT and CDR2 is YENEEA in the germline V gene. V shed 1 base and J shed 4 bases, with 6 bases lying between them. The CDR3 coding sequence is TGTGCCAGCAGCTTAGGGGGTCCAGATACGCAGTATTTT. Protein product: CASSLGGPDTQYF. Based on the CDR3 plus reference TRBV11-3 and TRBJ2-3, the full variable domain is EAGVVQSPRYKIIEKKQPVAFWCNPISGHNTLYWYLQNLGQGPELLIRYENEEAVDDSQLPKDRFSAERLKGVDSTLKIQPAELGDSAVYLCASSLGGPDTQYFGPGTRLTVL.

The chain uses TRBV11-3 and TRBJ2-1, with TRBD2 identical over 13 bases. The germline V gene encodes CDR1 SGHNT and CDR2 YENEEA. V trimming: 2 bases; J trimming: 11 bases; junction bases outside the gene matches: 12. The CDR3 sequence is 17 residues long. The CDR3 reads CASSLRPAGTSGTQQFF. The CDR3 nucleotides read TGTGCCAGCAGCTTACGCCCGGCCGGGACTAGCGGGACACAGCAGTTCTTC.

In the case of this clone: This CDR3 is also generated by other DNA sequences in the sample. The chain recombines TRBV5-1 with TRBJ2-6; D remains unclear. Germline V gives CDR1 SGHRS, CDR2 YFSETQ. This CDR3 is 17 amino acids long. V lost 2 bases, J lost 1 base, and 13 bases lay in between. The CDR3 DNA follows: TGCGCCAGCAGCTTATATGGTTTTGCATCTGGGGCCAACGTCCTGACTTTC. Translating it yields CASSLYGFASGANVLTF.

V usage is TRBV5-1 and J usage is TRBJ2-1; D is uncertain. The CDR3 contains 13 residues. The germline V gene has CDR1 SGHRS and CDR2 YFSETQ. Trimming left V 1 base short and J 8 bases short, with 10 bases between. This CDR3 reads CASSLSEADEQFF. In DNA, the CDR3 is TGCGCCAGCAGCTTGTCAGAGGCCGATGAGCAGTTCTTC.

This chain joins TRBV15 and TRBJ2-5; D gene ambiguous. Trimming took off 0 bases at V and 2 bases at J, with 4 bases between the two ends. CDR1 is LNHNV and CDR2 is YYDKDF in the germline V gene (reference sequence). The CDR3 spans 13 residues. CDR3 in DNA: TGTGCCACCAGCAGAGATTATCAAGAGACCCAGTACTTC. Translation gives CATSRDYQETQYF.

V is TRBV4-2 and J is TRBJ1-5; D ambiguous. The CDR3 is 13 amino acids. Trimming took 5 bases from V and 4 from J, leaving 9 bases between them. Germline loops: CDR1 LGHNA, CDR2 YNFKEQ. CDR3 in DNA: TGTGCCAGCAGCTCCGATAAGAATCAGCCCCAGCATTTT. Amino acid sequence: CASSSDKNQPQHF.

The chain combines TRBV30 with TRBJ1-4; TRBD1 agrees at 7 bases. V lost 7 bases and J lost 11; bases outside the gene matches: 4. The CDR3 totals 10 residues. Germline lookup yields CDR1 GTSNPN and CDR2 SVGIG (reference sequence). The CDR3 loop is CASGQQKLFF. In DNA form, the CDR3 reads TGTGCCTCGGGACAGCAGAAACTGTTTTTT.

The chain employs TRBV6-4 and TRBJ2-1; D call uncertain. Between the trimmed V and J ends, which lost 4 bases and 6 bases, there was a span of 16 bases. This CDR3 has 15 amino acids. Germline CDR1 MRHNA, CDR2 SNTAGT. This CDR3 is CASSVSVGAGNEQFF. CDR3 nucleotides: TGTGCCAGCAGTGTGTCAGTGGGCGCCGGCAATGAGCAGTTCTTC.